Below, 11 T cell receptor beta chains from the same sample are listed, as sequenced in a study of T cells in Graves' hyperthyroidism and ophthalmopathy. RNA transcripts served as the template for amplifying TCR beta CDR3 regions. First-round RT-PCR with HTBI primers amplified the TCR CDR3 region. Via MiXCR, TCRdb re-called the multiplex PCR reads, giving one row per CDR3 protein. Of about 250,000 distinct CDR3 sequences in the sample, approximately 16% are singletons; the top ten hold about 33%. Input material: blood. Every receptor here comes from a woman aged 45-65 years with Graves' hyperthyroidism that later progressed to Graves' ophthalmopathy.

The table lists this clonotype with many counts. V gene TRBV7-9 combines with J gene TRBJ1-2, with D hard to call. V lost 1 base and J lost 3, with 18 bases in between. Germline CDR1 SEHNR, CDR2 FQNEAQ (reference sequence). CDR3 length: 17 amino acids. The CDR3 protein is CASSLEEGGEAYYGYTF. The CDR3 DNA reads TGTGCCAGCAGCTTAGAGGAAGGAGGCGAGGCATACTATGGCTACACCTTC.

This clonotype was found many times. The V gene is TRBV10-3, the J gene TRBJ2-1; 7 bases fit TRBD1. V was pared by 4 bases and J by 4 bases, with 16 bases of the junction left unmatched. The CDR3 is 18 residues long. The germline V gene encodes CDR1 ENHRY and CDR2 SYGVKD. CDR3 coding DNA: TGTGCCATCAGTGGCGACAGGGCCCTCGTGTTAACTTACAATGAGCAGTTCTTC. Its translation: CAISGDRALVLTYNEQFF.

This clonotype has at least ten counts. CDR3 in DNA: TGCGCCAGCAGTTACCGAAGGGGGTCCGTGAACACTGAAGCTTTCTTT. This translates into CASSYRRGSVNTEAFF. The genes are TRBV5-1 and TRBJ1-1; tentative D call: TRBD1 (6 bases). Between the trimmed V and J ends, which lost 5 bases and 0 bases, there was a span of 17 bases. Germline V gene sequence: CDR1 SGHRS, CDR2 YFSETQ. The CDR3 covers 16 residues.

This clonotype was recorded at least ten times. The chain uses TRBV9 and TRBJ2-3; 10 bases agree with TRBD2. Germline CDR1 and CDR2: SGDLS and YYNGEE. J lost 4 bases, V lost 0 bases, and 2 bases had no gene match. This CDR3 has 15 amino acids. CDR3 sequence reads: CASSVEAGGPDTQYF. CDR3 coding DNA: TGTGCCAGCAGCGTAGAAGCGGGAGGGCCAGATACGCAGTATTTT.

The CDR3 sequence is CATSSRTGPDTQYF. The CDR3 region has the DNA TGTGCCACCAGCAGCCGGACAGGCCCAGATACGCAGTATTTT. The gene calls are TRBV15 and TRBJ2-3; 7 nucleotides line up with TRBD1. This CDR3 spans 14 amino acids. V was clipped by 3 bases and J by 4 bases; unmatched bases: 4. Looked up from germline, CDR1 is LNHNV and CDR2 is YYDKDF (reference sequence). The variable domain in full, completed from reference TRBV15 and TRBJ2-3, reads DAMVIQNPRYQVTQFGKPVTLSCSQTLNHNVMYWYQQKSSQAPKLLFHYYDKDFNNEADTPDNFQSRRPNTSFCFLDIRSPGLGDTAMYLCATSSRTGPDTQYFGPGTRLTVL.

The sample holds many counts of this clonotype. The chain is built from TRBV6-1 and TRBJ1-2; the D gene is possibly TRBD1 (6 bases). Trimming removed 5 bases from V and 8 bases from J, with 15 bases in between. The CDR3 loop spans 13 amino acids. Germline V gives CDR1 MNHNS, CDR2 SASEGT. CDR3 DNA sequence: TGTGCCAGCAGTCCCGTCAGGGGTTACGGCTACACCTTC. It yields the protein CASSPVRGYGYTF.

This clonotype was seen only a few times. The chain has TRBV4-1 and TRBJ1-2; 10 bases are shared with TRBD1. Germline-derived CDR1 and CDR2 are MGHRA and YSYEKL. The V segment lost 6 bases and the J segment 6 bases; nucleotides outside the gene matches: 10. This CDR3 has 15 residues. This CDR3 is CASRTSSGTGDGYTF. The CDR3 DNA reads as TGCGCCAGCAGAACCTCCTCCGGGACAGGGGATGGCTACACCTTC.

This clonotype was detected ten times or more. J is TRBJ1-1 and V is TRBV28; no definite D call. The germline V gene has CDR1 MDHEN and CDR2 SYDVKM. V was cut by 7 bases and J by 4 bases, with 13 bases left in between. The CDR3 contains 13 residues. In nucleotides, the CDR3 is TGTGCCAGCACAACTCAGGAATCCACTGAAGCTTTCTTT. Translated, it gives CASTTQESTEAFF.

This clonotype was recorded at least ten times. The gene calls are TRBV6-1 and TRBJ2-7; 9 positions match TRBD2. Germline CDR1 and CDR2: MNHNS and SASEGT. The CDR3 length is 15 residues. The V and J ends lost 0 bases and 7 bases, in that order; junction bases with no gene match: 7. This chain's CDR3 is CASSEAGGRASEQYF. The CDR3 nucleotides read TGTGCCAGCAGTGAAGCAGGCGGGAGGGCAAGTGAGCAGTACTTC.

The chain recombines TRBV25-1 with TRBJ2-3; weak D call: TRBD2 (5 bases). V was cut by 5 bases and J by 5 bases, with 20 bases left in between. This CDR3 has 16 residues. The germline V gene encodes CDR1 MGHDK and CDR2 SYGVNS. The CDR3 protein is CASSKQSGWGGDTQYF. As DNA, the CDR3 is TGTGCCAGCAGTAAGCAATCGGGGTGGGGTGGAGATACGCAGTATTTT.

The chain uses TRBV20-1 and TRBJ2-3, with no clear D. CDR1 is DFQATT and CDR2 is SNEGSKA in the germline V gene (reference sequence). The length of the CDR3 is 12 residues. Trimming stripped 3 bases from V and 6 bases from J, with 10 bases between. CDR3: CSASGDPDTQYF. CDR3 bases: TGCAGTGCTAGTGGGGATCCGGATACGCAGTATTTT.